These T cell receptor beta chains were read from a single sample in a study of CD8+CD57+ T cells in acquired aplastic anemia. TCRdb passed the reads through MiXCR, listing each CDR3 protein once. The table shows under 200,000 distinct CDR3 sequences, with roughly half occurring only once. Sequenced input: sorted CD4+, CD8+, or CD8+CD57+ T cells (not recorded which) from PBMCs. The receptors derive from a human donor with aplastic anemia. The conserved cysteine and the conserved F or W are not part of the CDR3 here.

J: TRBJ2-5; V: TRBV19; length: 12; CDR3: ASSISAARETQY
J: TRBJ1-4; V: TRBV5-1; length: 14; CDR3: ASSWGRTGANEKLF
J: TRBJ2-2; V: TRBV24-1; length: 14; CDR3: ATSEVLALNTGELF
J: TRBJ1-1; V: TRBV20-1; length: 12; CDR3: SVLTGLGHTEAF
J: TRBJ2-5; V: TRBV28; length: 13; CDR3: ASSSTGGGRETQY
J: TRBJ1-2; V: TRBV29-1; length: 9; CDR3: SVGVNYGYT
J: TRBJ1-1; V: TRBV9; length: 14; CDR3: ASSDQRGHLNTEAF
J: TRBJ1-2; V: TRBV19; length: 12; CDR3: ASSQDGGHYGYT
J: TRBJ2-3; V: TRBV15; length: 13; CDR3: ATSRDVWSTDTQY
J: TRBJ2-1; V: TRBV9; length: 15; CDR3: ASSPRLSSGSRNEQF
J: TRBJ1-5; V: TRBV11-1; length: 15; CDR3: ASSLATGTGNHEPQH
J: TRBJ2-3; V: TRBV7-4; length: 15; CDR3: ASSLTITSGSGDTQY
J: TRBJ2-3; V: TRBV10-3; length: 16; CDR3: ASSQPGLAGPSTDTQY
J: TRBJ2-5; V: TRBV20-1; length: 13; CDR3: SASSARTARETQY
J: TRBJ2-5; V: TRBV5-1; length: 12; CDR3: ASSLYIRQETQY
J: TRBJ1-6; V: TRBV7-2; length: 12; CDR3: ASSWDNGNSPLH
J: TRBJ2-4; V: TRBV29-1; length: 10; CDR3: SVDGGRNIQY
J: TRBJ1-5; V: TRBV10-3; length: 11; CDR3: AISVQGNQPQH
J: TRBJ2-1; V: TRBV15; length: 17; CDR3: ATSSQGFVAGGSYNEQF
J: TRBJ2-1; V: TRBV29-1; length: 11; CDR3: SVDMDKDDEQF
J: TRBJ2-1; V: TRBV7-9; length: 11; CDR3: ASSPPPYNEQF
J: TRBJ2-2; V: TRBV24-1; length: 14; CDR3: ATSDLSSPSTGELF
J: TRBJ1-1; V: TRBV19; length: 12; CDR3: ASSKGQGSGRAF
J: TRBJ2-1; V: TRBV6-1; length: 13; CDR3: ASSAQGPFRNEQF
J: TRBJ2-1; V: TRBV5-4; length: 16; CDR3: ASSLALLPGLVYNEQF
J: TRBJ1-4; V: TRBV2; length: 11; CDR3: ASSVLQSEKLF
J: TRBJ1-2; V: TRBV7-6; length: 11; CDR3: ASSLPGNYGYT
J: TRBJ1-6; V: TRBV10-2; length: 14; CDR3: ASSPGQGYYNSPLH
J: TRBJ2-7; V: TRBV24-1; length: 12; CDR3: ATTRGTGTYEQY
J: TRBJ2-5; V: TRBV19; length: 10; CDR3: ASPRGDETQY
J: TRBJ1-2; V: TRBV5-6; length: 10; CDR3: ASSLPQGSYA
J: TRBJ2-1; V: TRBV4-2; length: 14; CDR3: ASSPRLLGSYNEQF
J: TRBJ1-5; V: TRBV27; length: 12; CDR3: ASSSTGINQPQH
J: TRBJ1-2; V: TRBV5-6; length: 12; CDR3: ASSSAGSDYGYT
J: TRBJ2-4; V: TRBV24-1; length: 13; CDR3: ASSQKYGAKNIQY
J: TRBJ2-3; V: TRBV7-2; length: 11; CDR3: ASSFADTDTQY
J: TRBJ1-1; V: TRBV7-3; length: 10; CDR3: ASSSTNTEAF
J: TRBJ1-5; V: TRBV27; length: 13; CDR3: ASSLNRGRDQPQH
J: TRBJ1-5; V: TRBV6-1; length: 13; CDR3: ASSRRGASNQPQH
J: TRBJ2-7; V: TRBV20-1; length: 14; CDR3: SARGADREDSYEQY
J: TRBJ1-2; V: TRBV12-3/TRBV12-4; length: 13; CDR3: ASRPRVDGTYGYT
J: TRBJ1-2; V: TRBV27; length: 14; CDR3: ASSPNPGTGGDGYT
J: TRBJ2-7; V: TRBV12-3/TRBV12-4; length: 12; CDR3: ASSPGLARYEQY
J: TRBJ2-3; V: TRBV24-1; length: 13; CDR3: ATSEGAILTDTQY
J: TRBJ1-2; V: TRBV29-1; length: 10; CDR3: SVVGRSYGYT
J: TRBJ2-7; V: TRBV7-9; length: 12; CDR3: ASSISQAAYEQY
J: TRBJ2-2; V: TRBV19; length: 10; CDR3: ASRRNTGELF
J: TRBJ2-7; V: TRBV25-1; length: 10; CDR3: ASAAGTYEQY
J: TRBJ2-7; V: TRBV7-9; length: 11; CDR3: AGSHGGDYEQY
J: TRBJ2-3; V: TRBV4-1; length: 16; CDR3: ASSQDGSGLAGADTQY
J: TRBJ1-1; V: TRBV7-2; length: 11; CDR3: ASSSQGATEAF
J: TRBJ2-5; V: TRBV12-3/TRBV12-4; length: 10; CDR3: ASSFTFETQY
J: TRBJ1-1; V: TRBV6-1; length: 13; CDR3: ASRQGGSERYEAF
J: TRBJ2-7; V: TRBV7-3; length: 13; CDR3: ASSPPGTGIEEQY
J: TRBJ2-3; V: TRBV2; length: 14; CDR3: ASRWGTSGNTDTQY
J: TRBJ1-2; V: TRBV2; length: 12; CDR3: ASSATKGQNGYT
J: TRBJ1-1; V: TRBV3-1; length: 13; CDR3: ASSHTRTLNTEAF
J: TRBJ2-1; V: TRBV2; length: 12; CDR3: ASSEVRDSDEQF
J: TRBJ2-3; V: TRBV7-3; length: 14; CDR3: ASSLEREVRTDTQY
J: TRBJ2-3; V: TRBV5-1; length: 12; CDR3: ASSPGLVTDTQY